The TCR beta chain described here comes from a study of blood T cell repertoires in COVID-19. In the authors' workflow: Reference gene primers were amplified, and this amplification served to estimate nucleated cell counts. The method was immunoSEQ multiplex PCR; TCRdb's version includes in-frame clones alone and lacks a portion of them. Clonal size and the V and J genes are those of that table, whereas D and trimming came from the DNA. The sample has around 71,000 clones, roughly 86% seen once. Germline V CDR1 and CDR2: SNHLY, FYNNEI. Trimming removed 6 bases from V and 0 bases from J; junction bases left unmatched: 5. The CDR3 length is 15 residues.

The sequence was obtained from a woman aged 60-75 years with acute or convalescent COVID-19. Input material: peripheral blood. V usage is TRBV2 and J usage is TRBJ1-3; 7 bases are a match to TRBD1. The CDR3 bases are TGTGCCAGCAGAGGGGGCCGCCACTCTGGAAACACCATATATTTT. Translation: CASRGGRHSGNTIYF.